The clone carrying this T cell receptor (beta chain) was seen a handful of times. Its antigen is still unknown. The data stem from a study of cytomegalovirus exposure and HLA in healthy donors. Study-wide results and limits: Common viral pathogens seemed, in a later analysis, to connect with several of the most significant clusters.

Vbeta (60) and Jbeta (13) primers were used in the PCR. Assay used: immunoSEQ multiplex PCR; TCRdb lists only in-frame clones, some missing. The sample consists of about 100,000 clones, about four fifths of them appearing once. This CDR3 comprises 12 residues. The V end was cut by 6 bases, the J end by 5 bases, with 10 bases between. Germline values: CDR1 ENHRY, CDR2 SYGVKD. Input material: PBMCs. The clonotype originates from a woman aged 40-49 years in good health and CMV-seronegative. V gene TRBV10-3 combines with J gene TRBJ2-5; D uncertain. The CDR3: CAIRGVEETQYF. The DNA of the CDR3 is TGTGCCATCAGGGGTGTGGAGGAGACCCAGTACTTC.